Listed below are T cell receptor beta chains from one sample, sequenced in a study of T cells in Graves' hyperthyroidism and ophthalmopathy. TCRdb reanalysed the multiplex PCR reads using MiXCR and keeps one entry per CDR3 protein. Among over 200,000 distinct CDR3 sequences listed, roughly 15% were seen once. What was sequenced was blood. These TCRs come from a man over 45 with Graves' hyperthyroidism. The conserved cysteine and the conserved F or W are not part of the CDR3 here.

V gene	J gene	CDR3 protein
TRBV5-8	TRBJ2-5	ASSLGSSGQETQY
TRBV24-1	TRBJ2-3	ATSDSTGWNTDTQY
TRBV19	TRBJ1-2	ASSIDGDYGYT
TRBV20-1	TRBJ2-1	SARPPDRDHEQF
TRBV28	TRBJ2-7	ASRVSGNAHEQY
TRBV28	TRBJ2-3	ASSPKLAALRNTQY
TRBV7-9	TRBJ1-1	ASSLGSGAEAF
TRBV7-9	TRBJ2-5	ASSHPGGGETQY
TRBV10-3	TRBJ2-1	AISTSSYNEQF
TRBV7-3	TRBJ2-2	ASSHSREGSGELF
TRBV12-3/TRBV12-4	TRBJ2-1	ASSFSGSVSNEQF
TRBV2	TRBJ2-1	ASKMEAGGRYNEQF
TRBV4-1	TRBJ1-5	ASSQVMGSNQPQH
TRBV12-3/TRBV12-4	TRBJ2-1	ASNVAGAVDEQF
TRBV10-3	TRBJ2-3	TISGSGRVADTQY
TRBV25-1	TRBJ1-1	ASSDRAANTEAF
TRBV29-1	TRBJ2-1	SVISGTGLGEQF
TRBV10-3	TRBJ2-3	AISRESDTQY
TRBV28	TRBJ2-5	ASSPPAGGMGETQY
TRBV3-1	TRBJ1-1	ASSGRNSEAF
TRBV10-1	TRBJ2-3	ASSESIARGFADTQY
TRBV28	TRBJ2-6	ASSGQVRANVLT
TRBV2	TRBJ2-3	ASSDPGAPADTQY
TRBV7-9	TRBJ2-7	ASSLVGGGTYEQY
TRBV6-1	TRBJ2-3	ASEPGQLSTDTQY
TRBV19	TRBJ1-4	ASSISGDPGEKLF
TRBV5-1	TRBJ2-7	ASSELTSGTTYEQY
TRBV7-2	TRBJ2-3	ASRPGRGIRMKDTQY
TRBV11-3	TRBJ2-3	ASSPRLAGADTDTQY
TRBV11-1	TRBJ2-1	ASSLEPSYNEQF
TRBV30	TRBJ1-6	AWSLQGYSPLH
TRBV11-2	TRBJ2-1	ASSSTRTGGVGYNEQF
TRBV6-1	TRBJ2-5	ASTGPGETQY
TRBV6-1	TRBJ1-1	ASSSLPDRATEAF
TRBV20-1	TRBJ2-7	SARESQGVYEQY
TRBV5-6	TRBJ2-4	ASSSPGRPGENIQY
TRBV6-8	TRBJ1-1	ASRGPGQNPEAF
TRBV20-1	TRBJ1-5	SVEGDNQPQH
TRBV5-1	TRBJ2-2	ASSTGQGNTGELF
TRBV11-3	TRBJ2-1	ASSAVAGGPYNEQF
TRBV7-3	TRBJ2-5	ASSLGNQETQY
TRBV11-2	TRBJ2-7	ASSLAYEQY
TRBV7-6	TRBJ2-5	ASSAGHTQETQY
TRBV5-1	TRBJ2-7	ASRLGSPSYEQY
TRBV19	TRBJ2-7	ASSNQGAYEQY
TRBV29-1	TRBJ2-3	SVGVSADTQY
TRBV4-1	TRBJ2-7	ASSQETARGLYEQY
TRBV12-3/TRBV12-4	TRBJ1-1	ASSFLEDTEAF
TRBV29-1	TRBJ2-1	SVAGLAGGLNEQF
TRBV20-1	TRBJ1-2	SGRGDSGTNYGYT
TRBV30	TRBJ2-7	AWGGTGPYEQY
TRBV7-8	TRBJ2-7	ASSLSLAGGPYEQY
TRBV3-1	TRBJ1-1	ASSQRQGRTEAF
TRBV7-3	TRBJ1-1	ASSLSSNTEAF
TRBV24-1	TRBJ2-5	ATSDTTGDRQETQY
TRBV7-2	TRBJ2-2	ASSPTRREGLF
TRBV2	TRBJ2-3	ASSATRTPPTQY
TRBV29-1	TRBJ2-7	SVADRIYEQY
TRBV24-1	TRBJ2-3	ATSDGTIWETLDTQY
TRBV3-1	TRBJ1-2	ASSQGQGVYYGYT